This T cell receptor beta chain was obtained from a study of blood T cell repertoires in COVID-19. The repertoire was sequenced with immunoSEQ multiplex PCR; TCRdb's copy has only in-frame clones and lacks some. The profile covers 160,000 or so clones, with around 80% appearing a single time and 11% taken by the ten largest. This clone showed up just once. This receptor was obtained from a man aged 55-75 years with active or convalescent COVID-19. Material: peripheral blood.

This chain's CDR3 is CASSPRRTSGGHEQFF. The CDR3 nucleotides read TGTGCCAGCAGCCCCCGGCGGACTAGCGGGGGGCATGAGCAGTTCTTC. The chain couples TRBV7-3 to TRBJ2-1; 14 nucleotides agree with TRBD2. The germline V gene encodes CDR1 SGHTA and CDR2 FQGTGA. The CDR3 loop spans 16 amino acids. J lost 8 bases, V lost 5 bases, and 8 bases had no gene match.